Below, 6 T cell receptor beta chains from the same sample are listed, as sequenced in a study of post-analysis software for immune sequencing data. Points from the study as a whole: The five TRBV segments detected at higher frequency in patients than in controls included TRBV5-6, TRBV5-1 and TRBV20-1.

These TCRs are of unknown antigen specificity. Prepared libraries of TCR beta cDNA carried unique molecular identifiers. TCRdb reprocessed the PCR reads with MiXCR, giving one entry per CDR3 protein. The sample carries roughly 430,000 distinct CDR3 sequences, approximately 37% recorded once. The sample taken for sequencing was blood. Receptors were obtained from a girl aged 2-10 years with multiple sclerosis.

In regard to this clonotype: Germline and junction disagree at one end, which may indicate a read error. J is TRBJ2-7 and V is TRBV28; no clear D gene. The CDR3 sequence is 14 residues long. From germline, CDR1 is MDHEN and CDR2 SYDVKM. The CDR3 coding sequence is TGTACCAGCAGCTCCCTTCGGCGTTCGTACGAGCAGTACTTC. Residues: CTSSSLRRSYEQYF.

In its sample, this clonotype was seen a few times. V and J are TRBV5-1 and TRBJ2-3, with 7 bases aligning to TRBD1. Per germline, CDR1 SGHRS and CDR2 YFSETQ. J was trimmed by 2 bases and V by 4 bases; bases with no gene match: 7. This CDR3 contains 15 residues. CDR3 loop: CASSLDRAATDTQYF. The CDR3 nucleotides are TGCGCCAGCAGCCTTGACAGGGCCGCCACAGATACGCAGTATTTT.

There are a few counts of this clonotype. This sequence joins TRBV7-2 and TRBJ2-7; D perhaps matches TRBD1 (6 bases). V gave up 6 bases and J gave up 7 bases, with 13 bases separating them. The V gene's germline CDR1 is SGHTA and CDR2 FQGNSA. The CDR3 sequence is 12 residues long. The CDR3 loop is CASRQGVREQYF. The CDR3 bases are TGTGCCAGCAGACAGGGAGTTAGGGAGCAGTACTTC.

This clonotype was picked up one time. The V gene is TRBV5-1, the J gene TRBJ1-1, with TRBD1 matching over 8 bases. CDR1 and CDR2 (germline): SGHRS, YFSETQ. Losses at the gene ends were 1 base for V and 7 bases for J; bases not matched to a gene: 12. CDR3 size: 16 residues. The CDR3 DNA reads TGCGCCAGCAGCTTGTCCTCTAGGCAGGGGGCGATTGAAGCTTTCTTT. It specifies CASSLSSRQGAIEAFF. Full variable domain (missing parts from reference TRBV5-1 and TRBJ1-1): KAGVTQTPRYLIKTRGQQVTLSCSPISGHRSVSWYQQTPGQGLQFLFEYFSETQRNKGNFPGRFSGRQFSNSRSEMNVSTLELGDSALYLCASSLSSRQGAIEAFFGQGTRLTVV.

The genes are TRBV5-1 and TRBJ2-1; D unclear. V was shortened by 7 bases and J by 5 bases, with 4 bases between the two germline ends. The CDR3 is made up of 10 amino acids. CDR1 is SGHRS and CDR2 is YFSETQ in the germline V gene. CDR3 loop: CASGHNEQFF. Written as DNA, the CDR3 is TGCGCCAGCGGGCACAATGAGCAGTTCTTC. The full variable domain, in which reference TRBV5-1 and TRBJ2-1 provide the parts outside the CDR3, is KAGVTQTPRYLIKTRGQQVTLSCSPISGHRSVSWYQQTPGQGLQFLFEYFSETQRNKGNFPGRFSGRQFSNSRSEMNVSTLELGDSALYLCASGHNEQFFGPGTRLTVL.

The sample holds a few counts of this clonotype. This sequence joins TRBV10-2 and TRBJ1-6; no definite D call. Looked up from germline, CDR1 is WSHSY and CDR2 is SAAADI. V was cut by 3 bases and J by 0 bases, with 12 bases left in between. This CDR3 comprises 17 residues. The CDR3 DNA sequence: TGCGCCAGCAGTGATGGGCCGCCTAGCTCCTATAATTCACCCCTCCACTTT. Its translation is CASSDGPPSSYNSPLHF.